This TCR beta chain stems from a study of T cell repertoires in cytomegalovirus infection. Study-wide results and limits: People with CMV and the relevant HLA were identified by cumulative public TCR beta family frequency. Ex vivo, HLA-C-restricted CMV-specific TCR beta clonotypes prevailed over the rest of the response.

V lost 2 bases to trimming and J lost 4 bases, with 15 bases between them. The CDR3 consists of 16 residues. Germline CDR1 is MNHEY and CDR2 is SVGAGI. TCRdb re-analysed the reads in MiXCR, keeping a single row per CDR3 protein. The sample carries under 300,000 distinct CDR3 sequences, roughly 21% recorded once. With regard to this clonotype: The antigen remains unidentified.

The sequenced sample was cultured PBMCs, obtained from culture after CMV antigen stimulation. The chain couples TRBV6-5 to TRBJ2-1; D is unresolved. This TCR was sampled from a human donor in good health (CMV status not recorded). Some clones in this sample may be carry-over from other donors' samples. CDR3 bases: TGTGCCAGCAGTTACGAACGAGTACCTCGGTACAATGAGCAGTTCTTC. Translation gives CASSYERVPRYNEQFF.